This T cell receptor (beta chain) emerged from a study of CD8 T cells in ankylosing spondylitis. On this clonotype itself: Its cognate antigen is unknown.

TCR beta libraries were made by quantitative 5'-RACE with molecular barcodes. TCRdb used MiXCR to reprocess the 5' RACE reads, holding one entry per CDR3 protein. This table has 250,000 to 350,000 distinct CDR3 sequences, roughly 20% appearing once. Broader study findings: Researchers reportedly found disease-linked clones significantly enriched in matched ankylosing spondylitis synovial fluid.

CDR3 size: 12 residues. Germline assignment: CDR1 SNHLY and CDR2 FYNNEI. V gave up 4 bases and J gave up 3 bases, with 6 bases separating them. This receptor was taken from a male donor with ankylosing spondylitis or in good health (not recorded which). Sequences were obtained from blood, either unsorted or a sorted T cell fraction (not recorded which). This chain joins TRBV2 and TRBJ1-1, with a weak D call TRBD1 (5 bases). The CDR3 loop is CASSGGYTEAFF. The CDR3 region has the DNA TGTGCCAGCAGTGGGGGGTACACTGAAGCTTTCTTT.